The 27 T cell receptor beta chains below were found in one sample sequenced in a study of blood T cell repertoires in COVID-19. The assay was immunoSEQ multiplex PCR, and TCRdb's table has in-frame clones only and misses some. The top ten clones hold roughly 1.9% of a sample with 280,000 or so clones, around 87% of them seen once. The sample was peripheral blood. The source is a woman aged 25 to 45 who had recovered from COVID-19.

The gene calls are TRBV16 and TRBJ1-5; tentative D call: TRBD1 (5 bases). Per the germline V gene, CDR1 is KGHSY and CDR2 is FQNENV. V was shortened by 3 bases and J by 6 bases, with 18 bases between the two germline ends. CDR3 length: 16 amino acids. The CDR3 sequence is CASSHYSVGGSQPQHF. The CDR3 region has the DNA TGTGCCAGCAGCCACTATAGCGTCGGGGGTAGTCAGCCCCAGCATTTT.

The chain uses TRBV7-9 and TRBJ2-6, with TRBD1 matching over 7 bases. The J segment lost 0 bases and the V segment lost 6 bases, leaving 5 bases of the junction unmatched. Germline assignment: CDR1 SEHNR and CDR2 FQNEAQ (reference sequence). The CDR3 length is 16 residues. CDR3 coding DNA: TGTGCCAGCAGGACAGGGCTTCCCTCTGGGGCCAACGTCCTGACTTTC. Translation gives CASRTGLPSGANVLTF.

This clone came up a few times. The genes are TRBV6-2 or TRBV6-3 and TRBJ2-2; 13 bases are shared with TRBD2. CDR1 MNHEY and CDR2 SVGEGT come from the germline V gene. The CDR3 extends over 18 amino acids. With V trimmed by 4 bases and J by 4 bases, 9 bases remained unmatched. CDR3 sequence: CASSLTTSGGYLTGELFF. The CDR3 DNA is TGTGCCAGCAGTTTGACGACTAGCGGGGGGTATCTCACCGGGGAGCTGTTTTTT.

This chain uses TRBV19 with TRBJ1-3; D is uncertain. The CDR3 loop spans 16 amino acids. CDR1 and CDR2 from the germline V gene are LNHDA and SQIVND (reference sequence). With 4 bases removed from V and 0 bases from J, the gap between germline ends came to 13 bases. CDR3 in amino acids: CASSTPSSGSGNTIYF. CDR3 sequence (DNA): TGTGCCAGTAGTACCCCCTCATCGGGCTCTGGAAACACCATATATTTT. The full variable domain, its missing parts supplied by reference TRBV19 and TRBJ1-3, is DGGITQSPKYLFRKEGQNVTLSCEQNLNHDAMYWYRQDPGQGLRLIYYSQIVNDFQKGDIAEGYSVSREKKESFPLTVTSAQKNPTAFYLCASSTPSSGSGNTIYFGEGSWLTVV.

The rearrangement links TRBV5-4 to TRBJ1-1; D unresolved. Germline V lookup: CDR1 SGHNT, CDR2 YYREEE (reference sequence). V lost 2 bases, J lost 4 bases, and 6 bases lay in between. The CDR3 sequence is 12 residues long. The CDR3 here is CASSFSPTEAFF. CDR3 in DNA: TGTGCCAGCAGCTTTAGTCCCACTGAAGCTTTCTTT.

The CDR3 bases are TGTGCCAGCAGTTACCGGGACAGATATGAAAAACTGTTTTTT. Translation: CASSYRDRYEKLFF. The J gene is TRBJ1-4, the V gene TRBV6-5; 7 bases agree with TRBD1. Germline CDR1 MNHEY, CDR2 SVGAGI. The CDR3 loop spans 14 amino acids. The J segment lost 6 bases and the V segment lost 2 bases, leaving 3 bases of the junction unmatched.

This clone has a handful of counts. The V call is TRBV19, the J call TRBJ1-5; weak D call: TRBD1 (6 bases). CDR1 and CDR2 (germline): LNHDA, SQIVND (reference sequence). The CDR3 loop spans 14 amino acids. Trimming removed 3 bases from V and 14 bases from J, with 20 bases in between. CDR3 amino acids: CASSILGGQQEKHF. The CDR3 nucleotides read TGTGCCAGTAGTATCCTCGGGGGGCAACAGGAGAAGCATTTT.

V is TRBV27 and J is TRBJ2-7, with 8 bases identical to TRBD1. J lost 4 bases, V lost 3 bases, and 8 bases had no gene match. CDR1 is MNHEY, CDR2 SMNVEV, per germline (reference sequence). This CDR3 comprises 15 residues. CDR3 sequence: CASSFGTGWGYEQYF. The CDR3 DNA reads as TGTGCCAGCAGTTTCGGGACAGGCTGGGGTTACGAGCAGTACTTC.

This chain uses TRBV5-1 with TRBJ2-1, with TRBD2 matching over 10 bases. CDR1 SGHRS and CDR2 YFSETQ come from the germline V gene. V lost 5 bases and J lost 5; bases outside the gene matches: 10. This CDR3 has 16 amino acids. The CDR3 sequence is CASSRLAGDHDNEQFF. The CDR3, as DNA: TGCGCCAGCAGTCGCCTAGCGGGAGATCACGACAATGAGCAGTTCTTC.

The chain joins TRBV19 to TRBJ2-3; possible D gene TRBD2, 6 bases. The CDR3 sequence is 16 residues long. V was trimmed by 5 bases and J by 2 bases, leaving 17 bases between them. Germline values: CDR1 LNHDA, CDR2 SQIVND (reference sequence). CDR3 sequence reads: CASSPRDSRPTDTQYF. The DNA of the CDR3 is TGTGCCAGTAGTCCCCGGGACTCCCGACCCACAGATACGCAGTATTTT.

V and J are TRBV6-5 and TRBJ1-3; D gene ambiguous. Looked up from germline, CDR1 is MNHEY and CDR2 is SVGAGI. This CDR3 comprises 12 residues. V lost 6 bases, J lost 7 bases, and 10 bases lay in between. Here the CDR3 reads CASRRGGNTIYF. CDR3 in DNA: TGTGCCAGCAGGAGAGGTGGCAACACCATATATTTT.

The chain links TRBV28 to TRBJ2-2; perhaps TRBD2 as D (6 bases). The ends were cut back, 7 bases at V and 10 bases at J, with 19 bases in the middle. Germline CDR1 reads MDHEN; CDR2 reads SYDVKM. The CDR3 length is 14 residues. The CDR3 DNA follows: TGTGCCAGCACCGACGACGGAGGGGCCCCGGAGCTGTTTTTT. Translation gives CASTDDGGAPELFF.

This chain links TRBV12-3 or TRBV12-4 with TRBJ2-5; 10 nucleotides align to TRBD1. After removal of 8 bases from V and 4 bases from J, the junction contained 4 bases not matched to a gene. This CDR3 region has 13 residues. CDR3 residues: CASGRTGGETQYF. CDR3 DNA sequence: TGTGCCAGCGGCAGGACAGGGGGAGAGACCCAGTACTTC.

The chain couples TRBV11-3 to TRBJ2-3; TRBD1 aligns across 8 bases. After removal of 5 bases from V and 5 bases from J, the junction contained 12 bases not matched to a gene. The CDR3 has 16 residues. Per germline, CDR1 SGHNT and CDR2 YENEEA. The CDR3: CASSRGRTGYEDTQYF. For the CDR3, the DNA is TGTGCCAGCAGCCGAGGGAGGACAGGGTATGAAGATACGCAGTATTTT.

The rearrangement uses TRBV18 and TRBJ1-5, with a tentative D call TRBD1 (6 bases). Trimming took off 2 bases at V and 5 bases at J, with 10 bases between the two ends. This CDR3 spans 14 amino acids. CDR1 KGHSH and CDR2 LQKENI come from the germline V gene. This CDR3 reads CASSPSAGDQPQHF. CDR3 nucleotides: TGTGCCAGCTCACCAAGTGCAGGGGATCAGCCCCAGCATTTT.

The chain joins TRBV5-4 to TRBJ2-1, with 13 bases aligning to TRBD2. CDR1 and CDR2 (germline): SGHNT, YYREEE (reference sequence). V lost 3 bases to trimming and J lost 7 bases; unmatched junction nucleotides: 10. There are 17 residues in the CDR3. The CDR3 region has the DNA TGTGCCAGCAGCTCCCAACTAGCGGGAGGGCCGTGGAATGAGCAGTTCTTC. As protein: CASSSQLAGGPWNEQFF.

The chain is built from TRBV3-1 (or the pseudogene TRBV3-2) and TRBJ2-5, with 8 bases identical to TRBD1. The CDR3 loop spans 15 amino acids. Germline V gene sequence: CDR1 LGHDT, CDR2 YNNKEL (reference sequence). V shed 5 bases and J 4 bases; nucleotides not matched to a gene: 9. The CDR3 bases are TGTGCCAGCAGCAAACGACAGGGGATGGCAGAGACCCAGTACTTC. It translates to CASSKRQGMAETQYF.

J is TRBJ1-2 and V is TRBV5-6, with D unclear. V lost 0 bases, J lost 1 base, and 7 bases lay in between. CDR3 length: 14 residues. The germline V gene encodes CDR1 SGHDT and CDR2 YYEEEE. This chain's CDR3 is CASSLERYNYGYTF. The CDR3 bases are TGTGCCAGCAGCTTGGAGCGATATAACTATGGCTACACCTTC.

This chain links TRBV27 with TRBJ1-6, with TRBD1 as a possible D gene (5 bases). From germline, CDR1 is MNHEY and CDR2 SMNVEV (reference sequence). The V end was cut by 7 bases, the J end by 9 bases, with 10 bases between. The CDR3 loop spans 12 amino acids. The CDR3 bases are TGTGCCAGCACCATGGGGGGTTCACCCCTCCACTTT. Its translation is CASTMGGSPLHF.

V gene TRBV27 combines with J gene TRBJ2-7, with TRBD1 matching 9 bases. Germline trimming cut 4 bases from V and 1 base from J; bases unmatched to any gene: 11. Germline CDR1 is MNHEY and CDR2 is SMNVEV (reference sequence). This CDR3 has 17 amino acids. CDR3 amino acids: CASSSRALGTGSYEQYF. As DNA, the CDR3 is TGTGCCAGCAGTTCCCGGGCACTTGGGACAGGGTCCTACGAGCAGTACTTC.

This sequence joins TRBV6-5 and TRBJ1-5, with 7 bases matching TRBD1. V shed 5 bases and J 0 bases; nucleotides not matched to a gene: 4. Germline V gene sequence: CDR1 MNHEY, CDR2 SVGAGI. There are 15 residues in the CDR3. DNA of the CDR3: TGTGCCAGCAGTAGGGGGCAGAATAGCAATCAGCCCCAGCATTTT. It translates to CASSRGQNSNQPQHF.

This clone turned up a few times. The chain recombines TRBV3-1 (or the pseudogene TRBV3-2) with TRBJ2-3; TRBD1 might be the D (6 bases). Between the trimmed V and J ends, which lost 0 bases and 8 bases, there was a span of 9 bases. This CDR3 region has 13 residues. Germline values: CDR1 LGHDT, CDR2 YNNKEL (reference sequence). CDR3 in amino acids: CASSQEGGTTQYF. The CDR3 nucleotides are TGTGCCAGCAGCCAAGAAGGGGGTACTACGCAGTATTTT.

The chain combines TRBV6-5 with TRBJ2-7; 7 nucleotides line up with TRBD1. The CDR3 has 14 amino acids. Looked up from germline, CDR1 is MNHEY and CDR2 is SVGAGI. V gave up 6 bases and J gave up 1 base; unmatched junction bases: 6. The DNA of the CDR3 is TGTGCCAGCAGCCGACCGGGACAGTCCTACGAGCAGTACTTC. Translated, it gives CASSRPGQSYEQYF.

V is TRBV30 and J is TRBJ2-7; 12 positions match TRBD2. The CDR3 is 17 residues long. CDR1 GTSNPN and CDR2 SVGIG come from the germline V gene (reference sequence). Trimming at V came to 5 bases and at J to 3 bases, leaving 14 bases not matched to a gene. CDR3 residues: CAWLGLAGPSRGYEQYF. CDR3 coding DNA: TGTGCCTGGCTAGGACTAGCGGGGCCCTCAAGGGGCTACGAGCAGTACTTC.

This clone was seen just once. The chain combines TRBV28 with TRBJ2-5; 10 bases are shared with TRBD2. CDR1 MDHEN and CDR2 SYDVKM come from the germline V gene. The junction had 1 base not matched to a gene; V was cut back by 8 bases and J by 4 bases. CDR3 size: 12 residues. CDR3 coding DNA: TGTGCCAGCGCTAGCGGGAGAGAGACCCAGTACTTC. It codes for CASASGRETQYF. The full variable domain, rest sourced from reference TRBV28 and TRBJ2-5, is DVKVTQSSRYLVKRTGEKVFLECVQDMDHENMFWYRQDPGLGLRLIYFSYDVKMKEKGDIPEGYSVSREKKERFSLILESASTNQTSMYLCASASGRETQYFGPGTRLLVL.

The CDR3 nucleotides are TGTGCCAGCACCTCGGGGGGTTCGAGCAATCAGCCCCAGCATTTT. Amino acid sequence: CASTSGGSSNQPQHF. This chain uses TRBV6-6 with TRBJ1-5; D might be TRBD1 (5 bases). Trimming left V 7 bases short and J 1 base short, with 14 bases between. Per germline, CDR1 MNHNY and CDR2 SVGAGI (reference sequence). CDR3 size: 15 residues.

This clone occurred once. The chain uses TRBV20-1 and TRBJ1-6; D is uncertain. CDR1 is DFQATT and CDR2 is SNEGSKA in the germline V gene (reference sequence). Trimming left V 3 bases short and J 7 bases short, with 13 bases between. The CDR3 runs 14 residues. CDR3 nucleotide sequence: TGCAGTGCTAGTGTCCAGTTTTCAAATTCACCCCTCCACTTT. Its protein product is CSASVQFSNSPLHF.